What follows are 24 T cell receptor beta chains derived from one specimen sequenced in a study of blood T cell repertoires in COVID-19. Assay: immunoSEQ multiplex PCR; the TCRdb copy retains only in-frame clones and omits some. The data show around 76,000 clones, more than 70% seen once. The source material was peripheral blood. The receptor source for this set is a man of 80 years or more with acute or convalescent COVID-19.

The chain carries TRBV3-1 (or the pseudogene TRBV3-2) and TRBJ2-3, with D possibly TRBD2 on 5 matching bases. CDR1 and CDR2 from the germline V gene are LGHDT and YNNKEL (reference sequence). There are 18 residues in the CDR3. The V and J ends lost 2 bases and 0 bases respectively, with 18 bases between them. The CDR3 is CASSQQSSRYTSTDTQYF. CDR3 DNA sequence: TGTGCCAGCAGCCAACAATCTAGCAGATACACTAGCACAGATACGCAGTATTTT.

The chain is built from TRBV7-9 and TRBJ2-2; D is unclear. The CDR3 loop spans 14 amino acids. CDR1 is SEHNR, CDR2 FQNEAQ, per germline (reference sequence). Trimming removed 2 bases at V and 1 base at J, with 5 bases between. CDR3 in amino acids: CASSLSQNTGELFF. The CDR3 nucleotides are TGTGCCAGCAGCTTAAGCCAGAACACCGGGGAGCTGTTTTTT.

The J gene is TRBJ2-4, the V gene TRBV6-1; D remains unclear. CDR3 length: 15 residues. V was shortened by 3 bases and J by 3 bases, with 12 bases between the two germline ends. Germline V lookup: CDR1 MNHNS, CDR2 SASEGT. For the CDR3, the DNA is TGTGCCAGCAGTGACCTTCTAGGCGGCAAAAACATTCAGTACTTC. Translated: CASSDLLGGKNIQYF.

The V gene is TRBV4-3, the J gene TRBJ2-3; D is perhaps TRBD2 (5 bases). Germline V gene sequence: CDR1 LGHNA, CDR2 YSLEER. V lost 1 base and J 3 bases, leaving 11 bases between the germline ends. CDR3 size: 15 residues. The DNA for the CDR3 is TGCGCCAGCAGCCAAGGTCCAGGCGGGACAGATACGCAGTATTTT. It yields the protein CASSQGPGGTDTQYF.

V is TRBV30 and J is TRBJ1-6, with 8 bases aligning to TRBD1. V gave up 2 bases and J gave up 7 bases; unmatched junction bases: 4. Germline loops: CDR1 GTSNPN, CDR2 SVGIG (reference sequence). The CDR3 spans 14 residues. The DNA for the CDR3 is TGTGCCTGGAGTCATTGGACAGGGAATTCACCCCTCCACTTT. The encoded protein is CAWSHWTGNSPLHF. Variable domain in full (rest from reference TRBV30 and TRBJ1-6): SQTIHQWPATLVQPVGSPLSLECTVEGTSNPNLYWYRQAAGRGLQLLFYSVGIGQISSEVPQNLSASRPQDRQFILSSKKLLLSDSGFYLCAWSHWTGNSPLHFGNGTRLTVT.

This sequence joins TRBV5-1 and TRBJ2-1; 10 bases map to TRBD2. Germline CDR1 SGHRS, CDR2 YFSETQ. Trimming at V came to 4 bases and at J to 8 bases, leaving 15 bases not matched to a gene. This CDR3 contains 17 residues. The CDR3 DNA reads as TGCGCCAGCAGCACCCGCCTAGCGGGGGAAAGTTTCGATGAGCAGTTCTTC. Translating gives CASSTRLAGESFDEQFF.

CDR3 bases: TGTGCCAGTAGTATGGGCCCGGGACAGGGGGCCCATGGCTACACCTTC. Its translation is CASSMGPGQGAHGYTF. The chain joins TRBV19 to TRBJ1-2, with 12 bases identical to TRBD1. The germline CDR1 and CDR2 sequences are LNHDA and SQIVND (reference sequence). V lost 3 bases to trimming and J lost 6 bases; unmatched junction nucleotides: 8. The CDR3 is made up of 16 amino acids.

This chain joins TRBV5-8 and TRBJ2-7; 11 bases map to TRBD1. Germline assignment: CDR1 SGHTS and CDR2 YDEGEE. The CDR3 has 16 amino acids. With V trimmed by 1 base and J by 5 bases, 8 bases remained unmatched. Written as DNA, the CDR3 is TGTGCCAGCAGCTTGTGGTCCGGGACAGGGGGAAACGAGCAGTACTTC. It is translated as CASSLWSGTGGNEQYF.

CDR3 amino acids: CASSTTTATGPYEQYF. In nucleotides, the CDR3 is TGTGCCAGCAGCACTACCACCGCTACAGGGCCCTACGAGCAGTACTTC. This chain uses TRBV27 with TRBJ2-7; possible D gene TRBD1, 6 bases. Trimming shortened V by 6 bases and J by 2 bases, and 20 bases separated the two germline ends. This CDR3 has 16 amino acids. Looked up from germline, CDR1 is MNHEY and CDR2 is SMNVEV (reference sequence).

The chain combines TRBV6-2 or TRBV6-3 with TRBJ2-7; 10 bases line up with TRBD2. The CDR3 length is 16 residues. From germline, CDR1 is MNHEY and CDR2 SVGEGT. Trimming cost V 0 bases and J 1 base; bases outside gene matches: 3. The CDR3 sequence is CASSYSKREGSYEQYF. The CDR3, as DNA: TGTGCCAGCAGTTACTCTAAGCGGGAGGGTTCCTACGAGCAGTACTTC.

This clone was counted only a few times. V gene TRBV5-1 combines with J gene TRBJ2-7, with 10 bases matching TRBD2. V was clipped by 3 bases and J by 5 bases; unmatched bases: 5. CDR1 and CDR2 from the germline V gene are SGHRS and YFSETQ. The CDR3 consists of 14 residues. The CDR3 protein is CASSSGTSVDEQYF. As DNA, the CDR3 is TGCGCCAGCAGCTCCGGGACTAGCGTCGACGAGCAGTACTTC.

The CDR3 sequence is CASSRPVAGTDTQYF. DNA for the CDR3: TGTGCCAGCAGCCGGCCAGTCGCAGGCACAGATACGCAGTATTTT. The chain couples TRBV6-2 or TRBV6-3 to TRBJ2-3; D not certain. This CDR3 has 15 residues. The ends were cut back, 6 bases at V and 1 base at J, with 14 bases in the middle. Germline V gene lookup returns CDR1 MNHEY and CDR2 SVGEGT.

This clone has a single count. The rearrangement uses TRBV20-1 and TRBJ2-3; 7 nucleotides align to TRBD2. The CDR3 loop spans 14 amino acids. Germline V gene sequence: CDR1 DFQATT, CDR2 SNEGSKA (reference sequence). The trim removed 3 bases at V and 7 bases at J, leaving 10 bases unmatched. CDR3 in DNA: TGCAGTGCTAGTTCAAGCGGGGAAGGAAATACGCAGTATTTT. It yields the protein CSASSSGEGNTQYF.

In its sample, this clone was seen a few times. The chain is built from TRBV9 and TRBJ1-1, with 8 positions matching TRBD1. CDR3 size: 13 residues. Germline CDR1 and CDR2: SGDLS and YYNGEE. With V trimmed by 3 bases and J by 4 bases, 2 bases remained unmatched. The CDR3 DNA reads TGTGCCAGCAGCGGGACAGGGAGCACTGAAGCTTTCTTT. It yields the protein CASSGTGSTEAFF.

The chain is built from TRBV19 and TRBJ1-2; possibly TRBD1 for D (5 bases). The ends were cut back, 6 bases at V and 7 bases at J, with 18 bases in the middle. The CDR3 covers 14 residues. CDR1 LNHDA and CDR2 SQIVND come from the germline V gene (reference sequence). The CDR3 nucleotides read TGTGCCAGTAGGATTACAGGCCCCCTCTTTGGCTACACCTTC. Protein sequence: CASRITGPLFGYTF.

V and J are TRBV7-2 and TRBJ2-7; 10 bases align to TRBD2. V was clipped by 5 bases and J by 0 bases; unmatched bases: 4. Per germline, CDR1 SGHTA and CDR2 FQGNSA. This CDR3 region has 15 residues. The CDR3 region is CASSPSGSSSYEQYF. The CDR3 DNA sequence: TGTGCCAGCAGCCCTAGCGGGAGTAGCTCCTACGAGCAGTACTTC.

The chain couples TRBV18 to TRBJ1-2; D ambiguous. The V end lost 3 bases, the J end lost 6 bases, and 14 bases lay between the germline ends. Germline V CDR1 and CDR2: KGHSH, LQKENI. The CDR3 loop spans 14 amino acids. CDR3: CASSPVEYPDGYTF. CDR3 bases: TGTGCCAGCTCACCTGTCGAATACCCGGATGGCTACACCTTC.

J is TRBJ2-5 and V is TRBV7-7, with D possibly TRBD2 on 6 matching bases. Germline assignment: CDR1 SSHAT and CDR2 FNYEAQ (reference sequence). CDR3 length: 13 amino acids. V was shortened by 5 bases and J by 2 bases, with 9 bases between the two germline ends. CDR3: CASSRDFQETQYF. The DNA of the CDR3 is TGTGCCAGCAGCCGGGACTTTCAAGAGACCCAGTACTTC.

This clone was observed a handful of times. The chain joins TRBV5-1 to TRBJ2-7; 8 positions agree with TRBD1. The CDR3 has 13 amino acids. Germline V lookup: CDR1 SGHRS, CDR2 YFSETQ. The V gene end was trimmed by 3 bases and the J gene end by 2 bases; junction bases not matched to a gene: 1. CDR3 region: CASSSDRAYEQYF. In nucleotides, the CDR3 is TGCGCCAGCAGCTCGGACAGGGCCTACGAGCAGTACTTC.

The chain has TRBV10-1 and TRBJ1-1; 8 bases are shared with TRBD1. This CDR3 has 15 amino acids. Germline CDR1 WNHNN, CDR2 SYGVQD (reference sequence). With 3 bases clipped from V and 4 bases from J, the junction kept 7 bases outside the gene matches. CDR3 DNA: TGCGCCAGCAGTGACCTACGTACAGGGGGCACTGAAGCTTTCTTT. This codes for CASSDLRTGGTEAFF.

This chain connects TRBV5-1 to TRBJ1-2, with 11 bases lining up with TRBD1. V shed 2 bases, J shed 4 bases, and the junction held 13 bases outside the gene matches. CDR1 is SGHRS, CDR2 YFSETQ, per germline. The CDR3 runs 18 residues. The CDR3 protein is CASSFSGTGGMGGYGYTF. The CDR3 region has the DNA TGCGCCAGCAGCTTTTCCGGGACAGGGGGTATGGGTGGCTATGGCTACACCTTC.

The rearrangement links TRBV3-1 (or the pseudogene TRBV3-2) to TRBJ2-3; 8 bases are shared with TRBD2. J was trimmed by 6 bases and V by 4 bases; bases with no gene match: 12. CDR1 and CDR2 (germline): LGHDT, YNNKEL (reference sequence). This CDR3 region has 16 residues. The CDR3 loop is CASSRLARAEGDTQYF. The CDR3 nucleotides read TGTGCCAGCAGCCGACTAGCGAGAGCCGAGGGGGATACGCAGTATTTT.

The CDR3 region is CASTYLSGGEVETQYF. In DNA, the CDR3 is TGCGCCAGCACGTATCTTAGCGGGGGGGAGGTGGAGACCCAGTACTTC. The chain is built from TRBV23-1 and TRBJ2-5, with TRBD2 identical over 11 bases. TRBV23-1 is an ORF, and what it does is uncertain. Trimming cost V 7 bases and J 5 bases; bases outside gene matches: 12. The CDR3 has 16 residues.

Comment on this clone: A junction end diverges from the germline sequence, so it may reflect a read error. This chain joins TRBV4-1 and TRBJ2-5; tentatively, D is TRBD1 (5 bases). CDR3 length: 16 amino acids. Germline V gene sequence: CDR1 MGHRA, CDR2 YSYEKL. CDR3 loop: CANSQGVGQVQETQYF. In DNA form, the CDR3 reads TGCGCCAACAGCCAAGGGGTGGGGCAGGTACAAGAGACCCAGTACTTC.